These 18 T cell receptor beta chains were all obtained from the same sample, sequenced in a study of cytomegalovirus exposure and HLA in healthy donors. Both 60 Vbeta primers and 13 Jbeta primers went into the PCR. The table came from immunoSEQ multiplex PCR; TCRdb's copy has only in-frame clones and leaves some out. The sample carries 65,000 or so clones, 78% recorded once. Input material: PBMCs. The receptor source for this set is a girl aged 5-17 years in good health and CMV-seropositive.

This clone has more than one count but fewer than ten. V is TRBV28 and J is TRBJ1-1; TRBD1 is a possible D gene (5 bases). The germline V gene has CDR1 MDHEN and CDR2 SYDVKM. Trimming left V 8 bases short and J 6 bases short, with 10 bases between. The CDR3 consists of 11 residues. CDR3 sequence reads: CASGVGAEAFF. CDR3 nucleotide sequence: TGTGCCAGCGGCGTAGGGGCTGAAGCTTTCTTT. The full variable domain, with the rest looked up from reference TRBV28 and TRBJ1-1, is DVKVTQSSRYLVKRTGEKVFLECVQDMDHENMFWYRQDPGLGLRLIYFSYDVKMKEKGDIPEGYSVSREKKERFSLILESASTNQTSMYLCASGVGAEAFFGQGTRLTVV.

CDR3 sequence: CAISVGQFSQPQHF. For the CDR3, the DNA is TGTGCCATCAGTGTGGGACAGTTCAGCCAGCCCCAGCATTTT. This rearrangement joins TRBV10-3 to TRBJ1-5, with TRBD1 matching 7 bases. The germline CDR1 and CDR2 sequences are ENHRY and SYGVKD. V lost 4 bases, J lost 7 bases, and 7 bases stayed unmatched. CDR3 size: 14 residues.

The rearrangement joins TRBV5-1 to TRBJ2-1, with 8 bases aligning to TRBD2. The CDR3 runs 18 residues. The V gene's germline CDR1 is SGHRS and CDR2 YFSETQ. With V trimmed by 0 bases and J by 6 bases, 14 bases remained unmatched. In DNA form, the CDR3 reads TGCGCCAGCAGCTTGGAATATCGGGGTAGACTAGCGAGCAATGAGCAGTTCTTC. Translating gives CASSLEYRGRLASNEQFF.

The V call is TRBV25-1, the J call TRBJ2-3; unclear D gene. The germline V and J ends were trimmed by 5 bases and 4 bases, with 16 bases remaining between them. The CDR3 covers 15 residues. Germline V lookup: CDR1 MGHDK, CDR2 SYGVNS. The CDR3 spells CASSHPRSLADTQYF. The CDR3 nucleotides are TGTGCCAGCAGTCACCCCCGGAGCCTCGCAGATACGCAGTATTTT.

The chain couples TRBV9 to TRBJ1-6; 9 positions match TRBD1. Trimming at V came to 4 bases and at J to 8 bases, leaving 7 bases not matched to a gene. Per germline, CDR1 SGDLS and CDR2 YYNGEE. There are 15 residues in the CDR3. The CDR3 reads CASSPGTGLDSPLHF. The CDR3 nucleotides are TGTGCCAGCAGCCCCGGGACAGGGTTGGATTCACCCCTCCACTTT.

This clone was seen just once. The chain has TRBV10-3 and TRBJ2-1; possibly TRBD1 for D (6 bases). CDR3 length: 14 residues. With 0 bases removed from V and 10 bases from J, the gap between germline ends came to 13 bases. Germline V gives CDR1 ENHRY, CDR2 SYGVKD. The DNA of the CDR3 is TGTGCCATCAGTGAGTCAATGGGGACAAGGGAGCAGTTCTTC. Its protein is CAISESMGTREQFF.

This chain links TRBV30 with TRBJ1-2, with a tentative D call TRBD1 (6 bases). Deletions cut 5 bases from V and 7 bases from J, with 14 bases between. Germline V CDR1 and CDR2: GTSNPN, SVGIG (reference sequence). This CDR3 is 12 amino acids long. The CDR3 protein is CAWSQGSFGYTF. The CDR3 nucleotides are TGTGCCTGGTCTCAGGGGTCCTTTGGCTACACCTTC. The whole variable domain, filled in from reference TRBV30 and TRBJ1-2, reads SQTIHQWPATLVQPVGSPLSLECTVEGTSNPNLYWYRQAAGRGLQLLFYSVGIGQISSEVPQNLSASRPQDRQFILSSKKLLLSDSGFYLCAWSQGSFGYTFGSGTRLTVV.

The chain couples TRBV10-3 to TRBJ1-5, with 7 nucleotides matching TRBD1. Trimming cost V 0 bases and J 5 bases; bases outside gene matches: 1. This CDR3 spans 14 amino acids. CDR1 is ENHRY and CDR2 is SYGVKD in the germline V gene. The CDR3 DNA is TGTGCCATCAGTGAGTCGACAGGGCATCAGCCCCAGCATTTT. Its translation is CAISESTGHQPQHF.

For the CDR3, the DNA is TGCACCAGCAGCCACTTTCCGGGACAGGCCTATGAAAAACTGTTTTTT. Encoded protein: CTSSHFPGQAYEKLFF. V gene TRBV1 combines with J gene TRBJ1-4; TRBD1, as called in the table, went unchecked against the DNA. TRBV1 is a listed pseudogene. CDR3 length: 16 amino acids.

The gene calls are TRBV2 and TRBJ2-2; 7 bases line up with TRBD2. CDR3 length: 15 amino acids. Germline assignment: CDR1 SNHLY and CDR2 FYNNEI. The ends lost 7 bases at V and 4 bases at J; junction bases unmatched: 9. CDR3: CASKSGKHPTGELFF. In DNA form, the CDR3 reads TGTGCCAGCAAAAGCGGGAAACACCCCACCGGGGAGCTGTTTTTT.

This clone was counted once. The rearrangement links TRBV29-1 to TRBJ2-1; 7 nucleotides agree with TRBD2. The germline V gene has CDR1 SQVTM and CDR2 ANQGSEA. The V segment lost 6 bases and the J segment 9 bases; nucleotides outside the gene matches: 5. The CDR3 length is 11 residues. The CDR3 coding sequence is TGCAGCGTCAGACTAGCCAGTGAGCAGTTCTTC. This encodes CSVRLASEQFF.

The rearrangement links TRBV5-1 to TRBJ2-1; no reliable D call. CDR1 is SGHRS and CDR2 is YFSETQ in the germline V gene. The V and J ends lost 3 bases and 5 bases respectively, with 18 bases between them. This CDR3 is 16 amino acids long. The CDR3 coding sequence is TGCGCCAGCAGCTCTGGCAGTCTGGGCATCCACAATGAGCAGTTCTTC. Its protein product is CASSSGSLGIHNEQFF.

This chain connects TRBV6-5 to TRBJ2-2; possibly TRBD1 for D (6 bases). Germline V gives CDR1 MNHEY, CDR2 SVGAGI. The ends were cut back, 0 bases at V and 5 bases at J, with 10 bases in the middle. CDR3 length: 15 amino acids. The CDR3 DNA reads TGTGCCAGCAGTTACTCATGGGGGCGGACCGGGGAGCTGTTTTTT. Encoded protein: CASSYSWGRTGELFF.

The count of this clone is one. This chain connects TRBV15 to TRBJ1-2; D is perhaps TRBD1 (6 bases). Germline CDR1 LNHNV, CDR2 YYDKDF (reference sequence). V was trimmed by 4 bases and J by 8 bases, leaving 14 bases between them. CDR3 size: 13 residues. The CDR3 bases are TGTGCCACCAGCAAGGGGGAGGGCGGGGGCTACACCTTC. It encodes CATSKGEGGGYTF.

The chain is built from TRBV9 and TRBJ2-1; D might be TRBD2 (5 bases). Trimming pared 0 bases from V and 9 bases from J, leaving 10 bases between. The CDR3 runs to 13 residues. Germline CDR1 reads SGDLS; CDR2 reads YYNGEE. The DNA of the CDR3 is TGTGCCAGCAGCGTAGTGGAGGTTAGTGAGCAGTTCTTC. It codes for CASSVVEVSEQFF.

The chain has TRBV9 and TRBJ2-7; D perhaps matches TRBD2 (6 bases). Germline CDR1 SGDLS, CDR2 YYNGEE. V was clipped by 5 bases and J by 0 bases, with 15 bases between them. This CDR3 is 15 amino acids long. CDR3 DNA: TGTGCCAGCAGTGCACGGGACTGGGACTCCTACGAGCAGTACTTC. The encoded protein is CASSARDWDSYEQYF.

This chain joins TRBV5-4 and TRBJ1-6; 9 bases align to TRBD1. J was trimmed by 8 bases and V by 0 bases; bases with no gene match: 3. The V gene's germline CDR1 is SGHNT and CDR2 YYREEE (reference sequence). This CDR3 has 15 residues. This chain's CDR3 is CASSLGDRDDSPLHF. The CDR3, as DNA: TGTGCCAGCAGCTTGGGGGACAGGGATGATTCACCCCTCCACTTT.

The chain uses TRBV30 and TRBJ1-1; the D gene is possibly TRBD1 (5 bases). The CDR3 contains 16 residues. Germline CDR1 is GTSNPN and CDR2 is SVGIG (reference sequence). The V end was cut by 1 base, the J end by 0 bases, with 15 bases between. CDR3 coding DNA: TGTGCCTGGAGTGGCCCTTCGACAGCCATGAACACTGAAGCTTTCTTT. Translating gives CAWSGPSTAMNTEAFF.